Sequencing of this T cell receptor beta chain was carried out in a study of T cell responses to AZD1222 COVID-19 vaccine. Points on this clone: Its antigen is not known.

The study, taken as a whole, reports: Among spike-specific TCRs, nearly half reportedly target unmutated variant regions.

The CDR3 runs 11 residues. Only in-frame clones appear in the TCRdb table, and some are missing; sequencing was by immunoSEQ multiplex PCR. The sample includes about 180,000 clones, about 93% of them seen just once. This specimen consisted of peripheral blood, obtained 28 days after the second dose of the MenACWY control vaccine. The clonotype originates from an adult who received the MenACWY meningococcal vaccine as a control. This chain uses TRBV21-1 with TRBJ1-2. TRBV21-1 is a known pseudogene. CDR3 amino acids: CASSFRGGYTF. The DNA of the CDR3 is TGTGCCAGCAGCTTCCGGGGTGGCTACACCTTC.